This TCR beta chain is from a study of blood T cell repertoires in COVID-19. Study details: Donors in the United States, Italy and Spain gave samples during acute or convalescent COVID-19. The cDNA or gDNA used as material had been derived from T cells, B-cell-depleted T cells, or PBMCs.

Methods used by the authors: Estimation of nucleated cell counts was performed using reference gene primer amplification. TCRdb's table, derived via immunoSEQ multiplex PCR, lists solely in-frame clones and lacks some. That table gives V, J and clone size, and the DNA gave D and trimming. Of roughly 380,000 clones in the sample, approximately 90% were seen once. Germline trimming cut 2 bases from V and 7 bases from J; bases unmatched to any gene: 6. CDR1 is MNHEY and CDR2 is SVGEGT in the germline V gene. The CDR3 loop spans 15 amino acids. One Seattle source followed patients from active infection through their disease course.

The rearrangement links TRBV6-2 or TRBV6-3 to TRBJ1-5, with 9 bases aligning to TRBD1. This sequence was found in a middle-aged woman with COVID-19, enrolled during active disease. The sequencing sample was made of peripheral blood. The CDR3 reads CASSYMVGTGQPQHF. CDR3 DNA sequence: TGTGCCAGCAGTTACATGGTGGGGACAGGGCAGCCCCAGCATTTT.